This T cell receptor beta chain originates from a study of blood T cell repertoires in COVID-19. Across the study: From T cells, B-cell-depleted T cells, or PBMCs came the material, which was cDNA or gDNA.

This study enrolled people aged roughly 18 to 90 from about two dozen US geographic areas. Participant reports of clinical history set cohort assignment. In the authors' workflow: Reference gene primers were amplified, and this amplification served to estimate nucleated cell counts. Generated by immunoSEQ multiplex PCR, the TCRdb table keeps only in-frame clones and is missing some. The V and J calls and clone size are taken from that table; D and trimming were inferred from the DNA. The sample gives around 310,000 clones, about 89% of which show up once; roughly a tenth is in the top ten. The receptor was derived from a woman between 35 and 50 years old who had recovered from COVID-19. The sequencing sample was made of PBMCs or T cells enriched from blood (not recorded which).

CDR3 nucleotide sequence: TGCAGCGTTGCTAGCTCTGGAAACACCATATATTTT. Its translation: CSVASSGNTIYF. This chain links TRBV29-1 with TRBJ1-3, with D unresolved. CDR1 is SQVTM and CDR2 is ANQGSEA in the germline V gene. The CDR3 has 12 residues. Trimming took 4 bases from V and 0 from J, leaving 4 bases between them.